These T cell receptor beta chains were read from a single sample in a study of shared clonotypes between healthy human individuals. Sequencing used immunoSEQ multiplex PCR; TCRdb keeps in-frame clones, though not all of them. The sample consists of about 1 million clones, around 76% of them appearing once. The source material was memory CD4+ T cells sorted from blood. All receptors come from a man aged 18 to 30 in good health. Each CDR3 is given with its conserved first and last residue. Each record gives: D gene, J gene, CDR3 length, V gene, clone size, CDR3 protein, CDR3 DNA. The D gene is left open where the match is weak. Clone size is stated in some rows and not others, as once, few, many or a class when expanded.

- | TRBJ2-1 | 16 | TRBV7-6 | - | CASSFGAPQVGGEQFF | TGTGCCAGCAGCTTTGGGGCGCCCCAAGTGGGGGGTGAGCAGTTCTTC
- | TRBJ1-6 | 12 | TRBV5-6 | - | CASSVQDRALHF | TGTGCCAGCAGCGTTCAGGACCGAGCCCTCCACTTT
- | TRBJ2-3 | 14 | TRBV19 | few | CASSSGGWTDTQYF | TGTGCCAGTAGTAGTGGGGGGTGGACAGATACGCAGTATTTT
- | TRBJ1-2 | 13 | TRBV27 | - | CASSIDSYYGYTF | TGTGCCAGCAGTATCGACAGCTACTATGGCTACACCTTC
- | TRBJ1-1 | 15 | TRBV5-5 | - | CASSLLEGVRTEAFF | TGTGCCAGCAGCTTGTTGGAAGGGGTTAGGACTGAAGCTTTCTTT
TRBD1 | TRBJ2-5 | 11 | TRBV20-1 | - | CSVSDRETQYF | TGCAGTGTCTCGGACAGGGAGACCCAGTACTTC
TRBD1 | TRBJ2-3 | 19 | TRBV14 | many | CASSPFGVGGTSSTDTQYF | TGTGCCAGCAGCCCGTTCGGGGTAGGGGGCACATCTAGCACAGATACGCAGTATTTT
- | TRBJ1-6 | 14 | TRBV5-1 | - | CASSLAQLNSPLHF | TGCGCCAGCAGCTTGGCACAGTTAAATTCACCCCTCCACTTT
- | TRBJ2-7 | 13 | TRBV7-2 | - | CASSLAEGYEQYF | TGTGCCAGCAGCTTAGCAGAGGGGTACGAGCAGTACTTC
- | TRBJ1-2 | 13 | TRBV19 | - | CASSRTGTWGYTF | TGTGCCAGTAGTAGGACCGGGACGTGGGGCTACACCTTC
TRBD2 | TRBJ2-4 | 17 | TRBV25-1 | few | CASSELAGGMGKNIQYF | TGTGCCAGCAGTGAGTTAGCGGGGGGGATGGGCAAAAACATTCAGTACTTC
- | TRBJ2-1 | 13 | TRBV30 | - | CAWSLGGKDEQFF | TGTGCCTGGAGCTTAGGGGGAAAGGATGAGCAGTTCTTC
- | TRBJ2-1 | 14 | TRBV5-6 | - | CASRRLGSDNEQFF | TGTGCCAGCAGGCGCCTGGGGAGTGACAATGAGCAGTTCTTC
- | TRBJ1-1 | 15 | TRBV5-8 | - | CASSGTGTGEAEAFF | TGTGCCAGCAGCGGAACCGGGACGGGGGAAGCTGAAGCTTTCTTT
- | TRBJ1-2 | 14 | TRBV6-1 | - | CASSDRLYLGGYTF | TGTGCCAGCAGTGACAGGTTGTACCTCGGGGGCTACACCTTC
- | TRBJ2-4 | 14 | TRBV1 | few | CTRTSDRAKNIQYF | TGCACCAGGACCTCGGACAGGGCAAAAAACATTCAGTACTTC
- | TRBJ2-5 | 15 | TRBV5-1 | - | CASSFTRGQGETQYF | TGCGCCAGCAGCTTTACGCGGGGGCAGGGGGAGACCCAGTACTTC